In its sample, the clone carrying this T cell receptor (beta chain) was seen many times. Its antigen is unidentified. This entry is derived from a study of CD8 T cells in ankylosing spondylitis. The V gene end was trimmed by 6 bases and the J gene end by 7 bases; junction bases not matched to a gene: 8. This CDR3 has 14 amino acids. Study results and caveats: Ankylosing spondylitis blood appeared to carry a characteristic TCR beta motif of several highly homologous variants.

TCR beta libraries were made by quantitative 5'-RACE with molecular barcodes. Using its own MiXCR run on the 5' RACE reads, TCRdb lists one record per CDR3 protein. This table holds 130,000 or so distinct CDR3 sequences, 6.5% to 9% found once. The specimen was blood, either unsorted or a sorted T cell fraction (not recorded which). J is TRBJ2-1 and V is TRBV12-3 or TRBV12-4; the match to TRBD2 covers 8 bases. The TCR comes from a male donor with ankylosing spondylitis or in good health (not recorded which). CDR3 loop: CASRPRTSWNEQFF. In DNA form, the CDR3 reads TGTGCCAGCAGGCCCCGGACTAGCTGGAATGAGCAGTTCTTC.